The 29 T cell receptor beta chains given below trace back to one sample, sequenced in a study of blood T cell repertoires in COVID-19. Assay: immunoSEQ multiplex PCR; the TCRdb copy retains only in-frame clones and omits some. The table includes some 95,000 clones, approximately 86% detected once. The sequencing sample was made of peripheral blood. Receptors originate from a man older than 75 with active or convalescent COVID-19.

This clone occurred a few times. The gene calls are TRBV7-9 and TRBJ2-2; 8 positions agree with TRBD2. The CDR3 has 16 amino acids. V gave up 3 bases and J gave up 4 bases; unmatched junction bases: 7. The germline V gene has CDR1 SEHNR and CDR2 FQNEAQ (reference sequence). CDR3 nucleotides: TGTGCCAGCAGCTTTACTAGCGGCCTGCCCACCGGGGAGCTGTTTTTT. This translates into CASSFTSGLPTGELFF. The entire variable domain, with the rest obtained from reference TRBV7-9 and TRBJ2-2, is as follows: DTGVSQNPRHKITKRGQNVTFRCDPISEHNRLYWYRQTLGQGPEFLTYFQNEAQLEKSRLLSDRFSAERPKGSFSTLEIQRTEQGDSAMYLCASSFTSGLPTGELFFGEGSRLTVL.

This clone has a handful of counts. V usage is TRBV12-3 or TRBV12-4 and J usage is TRBJ1-5; no reliable D call. The CDR3 loop spans 13 amino acids. Trimming took off 0 bases at V and 3 bases at J, with 3 bases between the two ends. The CDR3 reads CASSLANNQPQHF. The CDR3 bases are TGTGCCAGCAGTTTAGCCAACAATCAGCCCCAGCATTTT.

The J gene is TRBJ1-4, the V gene TRBV7-9; D remains ambiguous. Trimming pared 5 bases from V and 7 bases from J, leaving 17 bases between. The CDR3 loop spans 15 amino acids. Germline lookup yields CDR1 SEHNR and CDR2 FQNEAQ (reference sequence). The CDR3 region is CASSLWAVGSEKLFF. The CDR3 DNA reads as TGTGCCAGCAGCCTCTGGGCCGTGGGGAGTGAAAAACTGTTTTTT.

The chain recombines TRBV7-2 with TRBJ2-1, with 13 bases that match TRBD2. With V trimmed by 4 bases and J by 7 bases, 4 bases remained unmatched. The CDR3 is made up of 15 amino acids. The germline V gene has CDR1 SGHTA and CDR2 FQGNSA. CDR3 DNA sequence: TGTGCCAGCAGCTGGACTAGCGGGAGTAGGAATGAGCAGTTCTTC. Translated: CASSWTSGSRNEQFF.

This clone was observed a handful of times. The rearrangement uses TRBV9 and TRBJ2-1; TRBD2 matches 7 bases. The CDR3 runs to 15 residues. J gave up 5 bases and V 0 bases, and 5 bases lay outside the gene matches. CDR1 and CDR2 (germline): SGDLS, YYNGEE. The CDR3 reads CASSVEASGHNEQFF. The CDR3 DNA sequence: TGTGCCAGCAGCGTAGAGGCTAGCGGTCACAATGAGCAGTTCTTC.

This chain joins TRBV4-1 and TRBJ2-1, with 7 bases aligning to TRBD2. Germline CDR1 is MGHRA and CDR2 is YSYEKL. The CDR3 is 12 residues long. V dropped 5 bases and J dropped 9; count of bases not matched to a gene: 4. The CDR3 region has the DNA TGCGCCAGCAGCTGGACTAGGTCTGAGCAGTTCTTC. This translates into CASSWTRSEQFF.

The chain combines TRBV14 with TRBJ2-1; D uncertain. The V end lost 1 base, the J end lost 7 bases, and 11 bases lay between the germline ends. Germline CDR1 is SGHDN and CDR2 is FVKESK. This CDR3 region has 14 residues. This CDR3 is CASSQVGPWNEQFF. In nucleotides, the CDR3 is TGTGCCAGCAGCCAAGTTGGCCCGTGGAATGAGCAGTTCTTC.

This clone came up once. V gene TRBV18 combines with J gene TRBJ1-1; TRBD1 is a possible D gene (5 bases). The V gene lost 2 bases and the J gene lost 1 base, with 11 bases spanning the gap. The CDR3 extends over 15 amino acids. Looked up from germline, CDR1 is KGHSH and CDR2 is LQKENI. The CDR3 is CASSPTGGPNTEAFF. Here the CDR3 DNA reads TGTGCCAGCTCACCAACGGGGGGACCGAACACTGAAGCTTTCTTT.

The rearrangement joins TRBV10-3 to TRBJ2-2; D may be TRBD1 (7 bases). Per germline, CDR1 ENHRY and CDR2 SYGVKD. There are 18 residues in the CDR3. V was cut by 0 bases and J by 3 bases, with 17 bases left in between. The DNA for the CDR3 is TGTGCCATCAGTGAGTCGAGTGGGCAGGGGGAGGACACCGGGGAGCTGTTTTTT. Protein product: CAISESSGQGEDTGELFF.

This chain uses TRBV3-1 (or the pseudogene TRBV3-2) with TRBJ2-1, with 14 bases that match TRBD2. Germline V gene sequence: CDR1 LGHDT, CDR2 YNNKEL (reference sequence). V shed 1 base and J 9 bases; nucleotides not matched to a gene: 5. CDR3 size: 16 residues. The CDR3 region has the DNA TGTGCCAGCAGCCAAGCCGGGACTAGCGGGAGTTCTGAGCAGTTCTTC. Its translation is CASSQAGTSGSSEQFF.

This clone is medium-sized within its sample. The chain employs TRBV7-9 and TRBJ1-1, with TRBD1 as a possible D gene (5 bases). Looked up from germline, CDR1 is SEHNR and CDR2 is FQNEAQ (reference sequence). The V end lost 5 bases, the J end lost 4 bases, and 23 bases lay between the germline ends. The CDR3 is made up of 17 amino acids. The DNA of the CDR3 is TGTGCCAGCAGCCCCACGCGGGGCAGGGTGATGGGCACTGAAGCTTTCTTT. Translation: CASSPTRGRVMGTEAFF.

The V and J genes are TRBV30 and TRBJ2-7, with a weak D call TRBD1 (6 bases). This CDR3 has 14 residues. Trimming pared 1 base from V and 8 bases from J, leaving 18 bases between. CDR1 is GTSNPN and CDR2 is SVGIG in the germline V gene (reference sequence). The CDR3 sequence is CAWSETQGRFKQYF. The CDR3 region has the DNA TGTGCCTGGAGTGAAACCCAGGGGAGATTTAAGCAGTACTTC.

CDR3 residues: CASRRLAGGPNEQFF. Here the CDR3 DNA reads TGTGCCAGCAGACGACTAGCGGGAGGTCCGAATGAGCAGTTCTTC. The chain links TRBV7-2 to TRBJ2-1; 13 positions agree with TRBD2. Germline V gene data show CDR1 as SGHTA and CDR2 as FQGNSA. The trim removed 6 bases at V and 7 bases at J, leaving 6 bases unmatched. The CDR3 runs 15 residues.

The V call is TRBV2, the J call TRBJ2-4; 7 positions match TRBD2. Trimming removed 3 bases from V and 8 bases from J; junction bases left unmatched: 7. This CDR3 spans 14 amino acids. Germline V gene lookup returns CDR1 SNHLY and CDR2 FYNNEI. The CDR3 DNA is TGTGCCAGCAGTGATCTGACGGGGGGATACATTCAGTACTTC. Translation gives CASSDLTGGYIQYF.

This chain uses TRBV2 with TRBJ1-1; D possibly corresponds to TRBD1 (5 bases). Germline V gives CDR1 SNHLY, CDR2 FYNNEI. V gave up 6 bases and J gave up 1 base, with 9 bases separating them. The CDR3 sequence is 13 residues long. The CDR3 DNA sequence: TGTGCCAGCAGCAGGGAATCGAACACTGAAGCTTTCTTT. Protein sequence: CASSRESNTEAFF. The full variable domain, in which reference TRBV2 and TRBJ1-1 provide the parts outside the CDR3, is EPEVTQTPSHQVTQMGQEVILRCVPISNHLYFYWYRQILGQKVEFLVSFYNNEISEKSEIFDDQFSVERPDGSNFTLKIRSTKLEDSAMYFCASSRESNTEAFFGQGTRLTVV.

The rearrangement uses TRBV11-2 and TRBJ2-7; 11 bases are a match to TRBD2. The CDR3 is made up of 17 amino acids. Unmatched junction bases numbered 8, after V lost 4 bases and J lost 0 bases. Germline V lookup: CDR1 SGHAT, CDR2 FQNNGV. The CDR3 region is CASSSRLAGLSSYEQYF. Written as DNA, the CDR3 is TGTGCCAGCAGCTCAAGACTAGCGGGGCTTTCCTCCTACGAGCAGTACTTC.

J is TRBJ2-1 and V is TRBV15, with TRBD2 matching 13 bases. Germline V gene sequence: CDR1 LNHNV, CDR2 YYDKDF (reference sequence). This CDR3 comprises 17 residues. J gave up 2 bases and V 1 base, and 2 bases lay outside the gene matches. CDR3 in DNA: TGTGCCACCAGCAGAGGGACTAGCGGGAGCGCCTACAATGAGCAGTTCTTC. Protein sequence: CATSRGTSGSAYNEQFF. Full variable domain (outside the CDR3, taken from reference TRBV15 and TRBJ2-1): DAMVIQNPRYQVTQFGKPVTLSCSQTLNHNVMYWYQQKSSQAPKLLFHYYDKDFNNEADTPDNFQSRRPNTSFCFLDIRSPGLGDTAMYLCATSRGTSGSAYNEQFFGPGTRLTVL.

The chain recombines TRBV2 with TRBJ2-5, with 7 bases identical to TRBD1. Germline V lookup: CDR1 SNHLY, CDR2 FYNNEI. With 3 bases clipped from V and 5 bases from J, the junction kept 9 bases outside the gene matches. The CDR3 has 15 amino acids. For the CDR3, the DNA is TGTGCCAGCAGTGATGTTGTAGGGGGCATGGAGACCCAGTACTTC. Protein product: CASSDVVGGMETQYF.

This clone was recorded only once. This same CDR3 is encoded by further DNA sequences in the sample. The CDR3 region is CASSDRGYGYTF. The CDR3 DNA sequence: TGTGCCAGCAGTGATAGGGGCTATGGCTACACCTTC. The J gene is TRBJ1-2, the V gene TRBV2; possible D gene TRBD1, 5 bases. The CDR3 spans 12 residues. V shed 3 bases and J shed 4 bases, with 6 bases lying between them. Germline V gene lookup returns CDR1 SNHLY and CDR2 FYNNEI. The full variable domain, its missing parts supplied by reference TRBV2 and TRBJ1-2, is EPEVTQTPSHQVTQMGQEVILRCVPISNHLYFYWYRQILGQKVEFLVSFYNNEISEKSEIFDDQFSVERPDGSNFTLKIRSTKLEDSAMYFCASSDRGYGYTFGSGTRLTVV.

V and J are TRBV11-2 and TRBJ2-7; possibly TRBD1 for D (5 bases). The CDR3 length is 16 residues. Germline assignment: CDR1 SGHAT and CDR2 FQNNGV. Trimming took off 5 bases at V and 3 bases at J, with 20 bases between the two ends. The CDR3 reads CASSLTRAKSGYEQYF. Written as DNA, the CDR3 is TGTGCCAGCAGCCTGACCAGGGCCAAATCTGGCTACGAGCAGTACTTC.

V gene TRBV19 combines with J gene TRBJ1-6, with TRBD1 identical over 7 bases. V was pared by 6 bases and J by 8 bases, with 4 bases of the junction left unmatched. The CDR3 contains 13 residues. Germline V gene lookup returns CDR1 LNHDA and CDR2 SQIVND (reference sequence). The CDR3 is CASRTDRDSPLHF. CDR3 bases: TGTGCCAGTAGGACTGACAGGGATTCACCCCTCCACTTT. Full variable domain (remainder filled in from reference TRBV19 and TRBJ1-6): DGGITQSPKYLFRKEGQNVTLSCEQNLNHDAMYWYRQDPGQGLRLIYYSQIVNDFQKGDIAEGYSVSREKKESFPLTVTSAQKNPTAFYLCASRTDRDSPLHFGNGTRLTVT.

V gene TRBV7-2 combines with J gene TRBJ2-1; weak D call: TRBD1 (5 bases). Trimming pared 1 base from V and 6 bases from J, leaving 10 bases between. CDR1 is SGHTA and CDR2 is FQGNSA in the germline V gene. The CDR3 has 14 residues. Here the CDR3 reads CASSLVRGLNEQFF. CDR3 sequence (DNA): TGTGCCAGCAGCTTAGTTAGGGGCCTCAATGAGCAGTTCTTC.

V and J are TRBV6-6 and TRBJ1-1; no definite D call. This CDR3 has 13 amino acids. V lost 5 bases to trimming and J lost 3 bases, with 10 bases between them. The germline V gene has CDR1 MNHNY and CDR2 SVGAGI (reference sequence). The chain's CDR3 is CASSPWPHTEAFF. Here the CDR3 DNA reads TGTGCCAGCAGTCCCTGGCCCCACACTGAAGCTTTCTTT.

This chain joins TRBV19 and TRBJ2-7, with D perhaps matching TRBD1 (6 bases). Trimming cost V 4 bases and J 6 bases, with 16 bases left between them. The CDR3 consists of 14 residues. Looked up from germline, CDR1 is LNHDA and CDR2 is SQIVND (reference sequence). CDR3 in amino acids: CASSRRQVPAEQYF. CDR3 bases: TGTGCCAGTAGTAGACGACAGGTCCCAGCCGAGCAGTACTTC.

V is TRBV5-1 and J is TRBJ1-4; possible D gene TRBD1, 5 bases. The ends were cut back, 0 bases at V and 6 bases at J, with 12 bases in the middle. Looked up from germline, CDR1 is SGHRS and CDR2 is YFSETQ. The CDR3 length is 15 residues. CDR3 DNA sequence: TGCGCCAGCAGCTTGGGGGGCAGGGAGGATGAAAAACTGTTTTTT. It specifies CASSLGGREDEKLFF.

The rearrangement links TRBV24-1 to TRBJ1-3; no reliable D call. CDR3 size: 13 residues. Germline V CDR1 and CDR2: KGHDR, SFDVKD. V lost 3 bases and J lost 4, with 6 bases in between. DNA for the CDR3: TGTGCCACCAGTGATAACTCCGGAAACACCATATATTTT. This encodes CATSDNSGNTIYF.

V is TRBV9 and J is TRBJ2-7, with a tentative D call TRBD1 (5 bases). V lost 0 bases to trimming and J lost 5 bases, with 12 bases between them. CDR3 length: 14 residues. The germline V gene has CDR1 SGDLS and CDR2 YYNGEE. The CDR3 region has the DNA TGTGCCAGCAGCGTAGGGGGCTTATTCCACGAGCAGTACTTC. Amino acid sequence: CASSVGGLFHEQYF.

This chain connects TRBV5-1 to TRBJ2-2, with 7 bases aligning to TRBD2. The CDR3 totals 17 residues. Trimming took 3 bases from V and 1 from J; bases not matched to a gene: 9. The germline CDR1 and CDR2 sequences are SGHRS and YFSETQ. CDR3 DNA sequence: TGCGCCAGCAGCTCAGGATGGGTAGCGGGGAACACCGGGGAGCTGTTTTTT. This translates into CASSSGWVAGNTGELFF.

The chain couples TRBV18 to TRBJ2-2, with 7 bases matching TRBD2. V trimming: 3 bases; J trimming: 7 bases; junction bases outside the gene matches: 8. Germline loops: CDR1 KGHSH, CDR2 LQKENI. The CDR3 runs 15 residues. The CDR3 is CASSPVAGVIGELFF. The DNA for the CDR3 is TGTGCCAGCTCACCTGTTGCGGGAGTGATCGGGGAGCTGTTTTTT.